This TCR beta chain was sequenced in a study of PD-L1 blockade in urothelial cancer. The overall study: Each blood sample yielded a median of 141,255 T cells.

About this clone: The antigen is unknown.

Study findings and constraints: Tumor-associated blood clones were expanded more by durable-benefit patients at 3 weeks. A below-median TCR clonality in blood before treatment predicted better survival.

Regarding time point: pretreatment peripheral blood. Here immunoSEQ multiplex PCR was the method, and the copy in TCRdb shows in-frame clones only, minus some. The sample records roughly 130,000 clones, roughly 84% being singletons. This clonotype originated in a man aged 50-59 years with urothelial cancer. The sample was PBMCs, taken around atezolizumab (anti-PD-L1) treatment.

CDR3 sequence: CASSQTGTGRQFF. As DNA, the CDR3 is TGTGCCAGCAGCCAAACCGGGACAGGGCGGCAGTTCTTC. The chain has TRBV4-2 and TRBJ2-1; 9 bases line up with TRBD1. CDR1 is LGHNA and CDR2 is YNFKEQ in the germline V gene. This CDR3 is built from 13 residues. V gave up 2 bases and J gave up 12 bases; unmatched junction bases: 5.